A single sample gave rise to the 28 T cell receptor beta chains below, sequenced in a study of blood T cell repertoires in COVID-19 (dated by TCRdb to the early 2020s). Library method: the immunoSEQ multiplex PCR assay. TCRdb took this table from immuneACCESS and kept in-frame rearrangements with V and J called. Such tables lack part of the clones; where checked against another copy, unresolved V genes explain under half of the gap, and the rest is unexplained. The sample records some 110,000 clones, approximately 87% of which are singletons. The ten largest clones capture more than 14% of the sample. The specimen sequenced was peripheral blood. These receptors were taken from a man aged 50 to 59 with acute or convalescent COVID-19.

J is TRBJ2-7 and V is TRBV7-9, with D maybe TRBD2 (6 bases). V was shortened by 2 bases and J by 0 bases, with 11 bases between the two germline ends. The V gene's germline CDR1 is SEHNR and CDR2 FQNEAQ (reference sequence). The CDR3 totals 15 residues. The CDR3 reads CASSLREVGSYEQYF. The CDR3 DNA follows: TGTGCCAGCAGCTTAAGGGAGGTCGGCTCCTACGAGCAGTACTTC.

The chain carries TRBV5-1 and TRBJ2-7; the match to TRBD2 covers 10 bases. CDR3 length: 16 residues. The germline V gene has CDR1 SGHRS and CDR2 YFSETQ. V lost 4 bases and J lost 3; bases outside the gene matches: 10. As DNA, the CDR3 is TGCGCCAGCAGCCCCAGGGGACTAGCGAAAGGCTACGAGCAGTACTTC. Protein sequence: CASSPRGLAKGYEQYF.

The V call is TRBV28, the J call TRBJ1-5; the match to TRBD1 covers 9 bases. Losses at the gene ends were 5 bases for V and 6 bases for J; bases not matched to a gene: 5. The V gene's germline CDR1 is MDHEN and CDR2 SYDVKM. The CDR3 spans 14 residues. CDR3 in DNA: TGTGCCAGCAGTGGGACAGGGATGTCTCAGCCCCAGCATTTT. Translation gives CASSGTGMSQPQHF. The full variable domain, rest sourced from reference TRBV28 and TRBJ1-5, is DVKVTQSSRYLVKRTGEKVFLECVQDMDHENMFWYRQDPGLGLRLIYFSYDVKMKEKGDIPEGYSVSREKKERFSLILESASTNQTSMYLCASSGTGMSQPQHFGDGTRLSIL.

This rearrangement joins TRBV2 to TRBJ1-2; TRBD1 aligns across 7 bases. The CDR3 extends over 14 amino acids. V was pared by 2 bases and J by 4 bases, with 4 bases of the junction left unmatched. Germline CDR1 and CDR2: SNHLY and FYNNEI. CDR3 loop: CASSETGQSYGYTF. In DNA form, the CDR3 reads TGTGCCAGCAGTGAAACGGGACAGTCCTATGGCTACACCTTC.

This chain links TRBV11-3 with TRBJ2-2; 12 nucleotides match TRBD2. V lost 6 bases, J lost 4 bases, and 9 bases stayed unmatched. The length of the CDR3 is 17 residues. Looked up from germline, CDR1 is SGHNT and CDR2 is YENEEA. The CDR3: CASRPGLAGKGTGELFF. The CDR3 nucleotides are TGTGCCAGCAGACCGGGACTAGCGGGCAAGGGCACCGGGGAGCTGTTTTTT. The whole variable domain, remainder taken from reference TRBV11-3 and TRBJ2-2, is EAGVVQSPRYKIIEKKQPVAFWCNPISGHNTLYWYLQNLGQGPELLIRYENEEAVDDSQLPKDRFSAERLKGVDSTLKIQPAELGDSAVYLCASRPGLAGKGTGELFFGEGSRLTVL.

The CDR3 reads CASSQEFWTSGAKNYNEQFF. The CDR3, as DNA: TGTGCCAGCAGCCAAGAATTTTGGACTAGCGGGGCTAAGAACTACAATGAGCAGTTCTTC. This chain links TRBV4-2 with TRBJ2-1; 12 bases fit TRBD2. After removal of 0 bases from V and 3 bases from J, the junction contained 12 bases not matched to a gene. The CDR3 has 20 amino acids. The germline gives CDR1 LGHNA, CDR2 YNFKEQ.

This clone was picked up one time. V usage is TRBV18 and J usage is TRBJ2-2; a possible D gene is TRBD2 (6 bases). CDR1 and CDR2 (germline): KGHSH, LQKENI. Trimming left V 3 bases short and J 4 bases short, with 15 bases between. The length of the CDR3 is 16 residues. Written as DNA, the CDR3 is TGTGCCAGCTCACCGACCTCTGGACTAACCACCGGGGAGCTGTTTTTT. It specifies CASSPTSGLTTGELFF.

This chain connects TRBV28 to TRBJ2-7; D may be TRBD1 (6 bases). V lost 7 bases and J lost 6, with 22 bases in between. Germline V gene data show CDR1 as MDHEN and CDR2 as SYDVKM. The CDR3 spans 15 residues. The CDR3 sequence is CASNPTGFSRIEQYF. The CDR3 coding sequence is TGTGCCAGCAACCCCACAGGGTTCTCTCGGATCGAGCAGTACTTC.

The rearrangement joins TRBV6-1 to TRBJ1-2, with D tentatively TRBD1 (6 bases). V was pared by 1 base and J by 3 bases, with 12 bases between. The germline gives CDR1 MNHNS, CDR2 SASEGT. CDR3 size: 15 residues. CDR3 sequence (DNA): TGTGCCAGCAGTGAAGAGGACAGAGGGCACTATGGCTACACCTTC. Its translation is CASSEEDRGHYGYTF.

This rearrangement joins TRBV30 to TRBJ1-6; D is ambiguous. V dropped 2 bases and J dropped 6 bases, with 17 bases sitting between them. This CDR3 has 16 residues. Germline-derived CDR1 and CDR2 are GTSNPN and SVGIG (reference sequence). CDR3 amino acids: CAWSKFGEGSNSPLHF. The CDR3 DNA follows: TGTGCCTGGAGTAAGTTTGGTGAAGGGAGTAATTCACCCCTCCACTTT. Filled out from reference TRBV30 and TRBJ1-6, the complete variable domain reads SQTIHQWPATLVQPVGSPLSLECTVEGTSNPNLYWYRQAAGRGLQLLFYSVGIGQISSEVPQNLSASRPQDRQFILSSKKLLLSDSGFYLCAWSKFGEGSNSPLHFGNGTRLTVT.

V is TRBV11-2 and J is TRBJ2-5; the match to TRBD1 covers 7 bases. Germline CDR1 is SGHAT and CDR2 is FQNNGV. The ends lost 2 bases at V and 2 bases at J; junction bases unmatched: 5. The CDR3 extends over 15 amino acids. CDR3 bases: TGTGCCAGCAGCTTAACAGGGGTCCCACAAGAGACCCAGTACTTC. It translates to CASSLTGVPQETQYF.

This chain links TRBV27 with TRBJ2-1, with 9 bases fitting TRBD1. From germline, CDR1 is MNHEY and CDR2 SMNVEV (reference sequence). This CDR3 has 12 residues. Germline trimming cut 5 bases from V and 15 bases from J; bases unmatched to any gene: 8. The CDR3 protein is CASSTPGQGLFF. In DNA, the CDR3 is TGTGCCAGCAGTACCCCCGGACAGGGGTTGTTCTTC.

The chain has TRBV3-1 (or the pseudogene TRBV3-2) and TRBJ2-1; tentatively, D is TRBD1 (6 bases). CDR1 LGHDT and CDR2 YNNKEL come from the germline V gene (reference sequence). The CDR3 is made up of 14 amino acids. V was pared by 7 bases and J by 3 bases, with 13 bases between. The CDR3 is CASTTGRNYNEQFF. CDR3 bases: TGTGCCAGCACTACAGGGCGGAACTACAATGAGCAGTTCTTC.

The CDR3 loop reads CSVDRTGSTDTQYF. The DNA for the CDR3 is TGCAGCGTCGATCGGACAGGGAGCACAGATACGCAGTATTTT. The chain employs TRBV29-1 and TRBJ2-3, with 8 bases fitting TRBD1. The V segment lost 6 bases and the J segment 0 bases; nucleotides outside the gene matches: 5. Germline-derived CDR1 and CDR2 are SQVTM and ANQGSEA. This CDR3 is 14 amino acids long.

This chain uses TRBV7-6 with TRBJ2-1, with 14 bases that match TRBD2. Trimming at V came to 5 bases and at J to 4 bases, leaving 4 bases not matched to a gene. This CDR3 contains 16 residues. Germline V gives CDR1 SGHVS, CDR2 FNYEAQ. CDR3 amino acids: CASSLGLAGGYNEQFF. The CDR3 coding sequence is TGTGCCAGCAGCCTAGGACTAGCGGGAGGATACAATGAGCAGTTCTTC.

The chain uses TRBV7-2 and TRBJ2-1; 9 bases are a match to TRBD2. The junction had 15 bases not matched to a gene; V was cut back by 4 bases and J by 2 bases. This CDR3 comprises 19 residues. Germline CDR1 is SGHTA and CDR2 is FQGNSA. The CDR3 nucleotides are TGTGCCAGCAGCTCGAGGAAGACACTTGCTAGCGGGACCTACAATGAGCAGTTCTTC. Protein: CASSSRKTLASGTYNEQFF.

Only a few counts were recorded for this clone. The rearrangement joins TRBV10-3 to TRBJ2-3, with 8 bases that match TRBD2. The CDR3 has 15 residues. The V segment lost 6 bases and the J segment 0 bases; nucleotides outside the gene matches: 5. CDR1 and CDR2 (germline): ENHRY, SYGVKD. The CDR3 loop is CAIRRKRESTDTQYF. The CDR3 bases are TGTGCCATCAGAAGGAAGCGGGAGAGCACAGATACGCAGTATTTT.

V usage is TRBV6-4 and J usage is TRBJ1-1; TRBD1 is a possible D gene (6 bases). V was cut by 2 bases and J by 9 bases, with 10 bases left in between. The CDR3 totals 12 residues. Germline CDR1 MRHNA, CDR2 SNTAGT. The CDR3 region has the DNA TGTGCCAGCAGTGACCTGGGGGGGCAAGCTTTCTTT. This codes for CASSDLGGQAFF.

This clone was counted between two and nine times. The V and J genes are TRBV9 and TRBJ1-1; D may be TRBD1 (6 bases). The V gene's germline CDR1 is SGDLS and CDR2 YYNGEE. This CDR3 has 15 amino acids. V shed 2 bases and J shed 0 bases, with 11 bases lying between them. The CDR3 sequence: CASSVSGVMNTEAFF. CDR3 nucleotides: TGTGCCAGCAGCGTCTCAGGGGTAATGAACACTGAAGCTTTCTTT.

This chain joins TRBV4-1 and TRBJ1-4; no definite D call. In germline, CDR1 is MGHRA, CDR2 YSYEKL. The CDR3 spans 14 residues. V gave up 3 bases and J gave up 2 bases, with 7 bases separating them. The CDR3 is CASSHGETNEKLFF. DNA for the CDR3: TGCGCCAGCAGCCACGGAGAGACTAATGAAAAACTGTTTTTT.

As for this clone: Other DNA variants within this sample encode the same CDR3. The rearrangement uses TRBV12-5 and TRBJ1-2; D is uncertain. The germline gives CDR1 LGHNT, CDR2 FRNRAP. Trimming removed 0 bases from V and 8 bases from J, with 4 bases in between. The CDR3 loop spans 11 amino acids. CDR3 sequence (DNA): TGTGCTAGTGGTTTGGTAAGCGGCTACACCTTC. It is translated as CASGLVSGYTF.

There are a few counts of this clone. The chain links TRBV5-1 to TRBJ2-3, with TRBD2 matching 8 bases. Germline values: CDR1 SGHRS, CDR2 YFSETQ. The CDR3 has 16 amino acids. After removal of 8 bases from V and 3 bases from J, the junction contained 14 bases not matched to a gene. The CDR3 sequence is CARSSLLAGITDTQYF. The CDR3 region has the DNA TGCGCCAGATCCTCCCTTCTAGCGGGTATAACAGATACGCAGTATTTT.

In this sample, this clone turned up once. CDR3 DNA: TGTGCCAGCAGCTTCGGGACTAGCCCGGCAGATACGCAGTATTTT. Translating gives CASSFGTSPADTQYF. The chain links TRBV5-4 to TRBJ2-3, with 9 nucleotides matching TRBD2. Germline values: CDR1 SGHNT, CDR2 YYREEE (reference sequence). J was trimmed by 4 bases and V by 2 bases; bases with no gene match: 5. This CDR3 has 15 amino acids.

The chain couples TRBV28 to TRBJ1-5, with 7 positions matching TRBD1. There are 15 residues in the CDR3. The V segment lost 3 bases and the J segment 4 bases; nucleotides outside the gene matches: 6. Germline CDR1 and CDR2: MDHEN and SYDVKM. The CDR3: CASSLEDRSNQPQHF. Written as DNA, the CDR3 is TGTGCCAGCAGTTTGGAGGACAGGTCTAATCAGCCCCAGCATTTT.

The rearrangement uses TRBV7-2 and TRBJ2-7; D not certain. The ends were cut back, 0 bases at V and 0 bases at J, with 6 bases in the middle. Germline CDR1 is SGHTA and CDR2 is FQGNSA. This CDR3 comprises 14 residues. CDR3 in amino acids: CASSLAESSYEQYF. The CDR3 DNA sequence: TGTGCCAGCAGCTTAGCGGAGAGCTCCTACGAGCAGTACTTC.

CDR3 DNA: TGTGCCAGCAGCCGGAAGCGTTCCTACGAGCAGTACTTC. Translated, it gives CASSRKRSYEQYF. The chain recombines TRBV3-1 (or the pseudogene TRBV3-2) with TRBJ2-7, with no clear D. The CDR3 contains 13 residues. Per germline, CDR1 LGHDT and CDR2 YNNKEL (reference sequence). The V end lost 4 bases, the J end lost 1 base, and 8 bases lay between the germline ends.

CDR3 amino acids: CASSPFRGRTQETQYF. Written as DNA, the CDR3 is TGTGCCAGCTCACCCTTCCGGGGTCGAACGCAAGAGACCCAGTACTTC. The chain recombines TRBV18 with TRBJ2-5; the D gene is possibly TRBD2 (5 bases). Trimming took off 3 bases at V and 2 bases at J, with 16 bases between the two ends. The CDR3 extends over 16 amino acids. Germline-derived CDR1 and CDR2 are KGHSH and LQKENI.

The chain's CDR3 is CASSETGGVSTDTQYF. CDR3 coding DNA: TGCGCCAGCAGTGAGACTGGCGGGGTGAGCACAGATACGCAGTATTTT. The chain employs TRBV10-1 and TRBJ2-3; D is perhaps TRBD2 (6 bases). Germline CDR1 reads WNHNN; CDR2 reads SYGVQD (reference sequence). Trimming removed 2 bases at V and 0 bases at J, with 12 bases between. The length of the CDR3 is 16 residues.